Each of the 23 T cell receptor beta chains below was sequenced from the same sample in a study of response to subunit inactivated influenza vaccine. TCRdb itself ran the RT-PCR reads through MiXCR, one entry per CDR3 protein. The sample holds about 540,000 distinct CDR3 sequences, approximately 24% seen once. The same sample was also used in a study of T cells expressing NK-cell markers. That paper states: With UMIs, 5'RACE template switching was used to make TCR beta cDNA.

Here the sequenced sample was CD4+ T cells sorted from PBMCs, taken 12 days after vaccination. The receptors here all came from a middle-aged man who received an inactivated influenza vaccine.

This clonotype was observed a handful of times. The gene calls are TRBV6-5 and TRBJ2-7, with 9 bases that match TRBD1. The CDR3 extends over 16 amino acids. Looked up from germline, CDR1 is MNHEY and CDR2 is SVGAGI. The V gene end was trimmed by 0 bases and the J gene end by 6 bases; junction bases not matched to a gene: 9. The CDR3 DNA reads TGTGCCAGCAGTTACTCGATAACAGGGGGCTTAGGCGAGCAGTACTTC. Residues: CASSYSITGGLGEQYF.

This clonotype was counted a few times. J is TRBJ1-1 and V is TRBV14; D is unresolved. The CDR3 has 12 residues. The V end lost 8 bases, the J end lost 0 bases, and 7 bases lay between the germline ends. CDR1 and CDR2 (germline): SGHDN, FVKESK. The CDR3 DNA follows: TGTGCCAGCGGCAAGTTGAACACTGAAGCTTTCTTT. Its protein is CASGKLNTEAFF. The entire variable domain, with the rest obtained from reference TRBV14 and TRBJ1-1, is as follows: EAGVTQFPSHSVIEKGQTVTLRCDPISGHDNLYWYRRVMGKEIKFLLHFVKESKQDESGMPNNRFLAERTGGTYSTLKVQPAELEDSGVYFCASGKLNTEAFFGQGTRLTVV.

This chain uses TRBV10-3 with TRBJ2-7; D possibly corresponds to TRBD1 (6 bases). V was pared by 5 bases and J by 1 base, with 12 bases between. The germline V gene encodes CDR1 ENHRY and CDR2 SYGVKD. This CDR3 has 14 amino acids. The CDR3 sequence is CAISPNRDSYEQYF. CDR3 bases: TGTGCCATCAGTCCCAACAGGGATTCCTACGAGCAGTACTTC.

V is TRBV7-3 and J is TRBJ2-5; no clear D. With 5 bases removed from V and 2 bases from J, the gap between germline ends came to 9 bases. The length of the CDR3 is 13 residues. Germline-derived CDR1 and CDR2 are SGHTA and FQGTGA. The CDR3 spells CASSVAAQETQYF. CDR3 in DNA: TGTGCCAGCAGCGTGGCAGCACAAGAGACCCAGTACTTC. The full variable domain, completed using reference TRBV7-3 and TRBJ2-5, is GAGVSQTPSNKVTEKGKYVELRCDPISGHTALYWYRQSLGQGPEFLIYFQGTGAADDSGLPNDRFFAVRPEGSVSTLKIQRTERGDSAVYLCASSVAAQETQYFGPGTRLLVL.

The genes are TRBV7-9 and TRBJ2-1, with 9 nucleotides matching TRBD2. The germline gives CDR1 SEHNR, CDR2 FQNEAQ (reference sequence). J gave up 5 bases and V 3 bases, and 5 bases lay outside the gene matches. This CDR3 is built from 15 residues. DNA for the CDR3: TGTGCCAGCAGCTTGCCCCCTAGCGGGAACAATGAGCAGTTCTTC. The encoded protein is CASSLPPSGNNEQFF.

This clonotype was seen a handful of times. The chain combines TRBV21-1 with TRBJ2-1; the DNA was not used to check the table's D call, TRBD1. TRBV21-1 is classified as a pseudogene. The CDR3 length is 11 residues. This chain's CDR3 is CARIPGREQFF. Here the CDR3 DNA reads TGTGCCAGGATACCGGGACGGGAGCAGTTCTTC.

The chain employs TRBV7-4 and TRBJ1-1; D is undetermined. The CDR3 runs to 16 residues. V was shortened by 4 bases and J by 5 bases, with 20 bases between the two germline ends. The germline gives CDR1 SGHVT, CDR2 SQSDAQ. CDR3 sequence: CASSSRGGPKETEAFF. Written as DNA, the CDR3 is TGTGCCAGCAGCTCCCGTGGAGGACCGAAGGAGACTGAAGCTTTCTTT.

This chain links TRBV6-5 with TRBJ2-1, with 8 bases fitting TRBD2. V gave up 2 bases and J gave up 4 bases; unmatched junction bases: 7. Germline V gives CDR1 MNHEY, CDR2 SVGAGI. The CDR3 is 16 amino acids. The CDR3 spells CASSYPTSGAYNEQFF. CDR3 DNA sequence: TGTGCCAGCAGTTACCCTACTAGCGGAGCTTACAATGAGCAGTTCTTC.

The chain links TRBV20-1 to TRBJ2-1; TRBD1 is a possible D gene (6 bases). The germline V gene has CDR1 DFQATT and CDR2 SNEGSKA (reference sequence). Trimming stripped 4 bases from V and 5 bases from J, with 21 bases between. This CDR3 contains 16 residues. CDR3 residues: CSAIATRAGENNEQFF. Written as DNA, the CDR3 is TGCAGTGCTATCGCGACCCGCGCAGGGGAAAACAATGAGCAGTTCTTC.

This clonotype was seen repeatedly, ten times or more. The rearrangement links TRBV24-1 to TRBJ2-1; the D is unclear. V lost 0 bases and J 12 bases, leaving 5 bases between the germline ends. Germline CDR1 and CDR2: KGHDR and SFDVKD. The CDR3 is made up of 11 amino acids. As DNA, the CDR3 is TGTGCCACCAGTGATTTGTCAAGGCAGTTCTTC. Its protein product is CATSDLSRQFF.

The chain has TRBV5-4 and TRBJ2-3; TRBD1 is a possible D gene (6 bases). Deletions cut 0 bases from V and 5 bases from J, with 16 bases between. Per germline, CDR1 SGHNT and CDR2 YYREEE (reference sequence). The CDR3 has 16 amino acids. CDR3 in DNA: TGTGCCAGCAGCTTGGATGTAGGGGGTAATGGAGATACGCAGTATTTT. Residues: CASSLDVGGNGDTQYF.

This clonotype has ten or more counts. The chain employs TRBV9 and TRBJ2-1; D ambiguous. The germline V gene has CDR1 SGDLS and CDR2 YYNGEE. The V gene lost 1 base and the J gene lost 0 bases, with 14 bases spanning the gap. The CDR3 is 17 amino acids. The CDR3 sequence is CASSVRMGGSSYNEQFF. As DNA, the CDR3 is TGTGCCAGCAGCGTAAGGATGGGCGGATCCTCCTACAATGAGCAGTTCTTC.

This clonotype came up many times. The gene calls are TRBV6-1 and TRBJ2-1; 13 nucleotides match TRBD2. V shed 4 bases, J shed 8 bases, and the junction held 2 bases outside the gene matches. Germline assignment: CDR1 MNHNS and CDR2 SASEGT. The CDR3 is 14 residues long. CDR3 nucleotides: TGTGCCAGCAGTGGACTAGCGGGGGGCTATGAGCAGTTCTTC. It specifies CASSGLAGGYEQFF.

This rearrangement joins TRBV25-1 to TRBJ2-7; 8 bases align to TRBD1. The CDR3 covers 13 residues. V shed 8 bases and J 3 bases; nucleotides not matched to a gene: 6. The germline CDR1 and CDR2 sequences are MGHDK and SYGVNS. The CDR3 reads CASRATGGYEQYF. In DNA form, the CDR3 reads TGTGCCAGCCGTGCCACAGGGGGCTACGAGCAGTACTTC.

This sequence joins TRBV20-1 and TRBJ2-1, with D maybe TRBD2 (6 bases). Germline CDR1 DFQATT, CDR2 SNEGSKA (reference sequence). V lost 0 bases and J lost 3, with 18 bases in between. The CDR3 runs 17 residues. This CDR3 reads CSAREGASGAIYNEQFF. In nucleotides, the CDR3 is TGCAGTGCTAGAGAGGGCGCTTCGGGAGCCATCTACAATGAGCAGTTCTTC.

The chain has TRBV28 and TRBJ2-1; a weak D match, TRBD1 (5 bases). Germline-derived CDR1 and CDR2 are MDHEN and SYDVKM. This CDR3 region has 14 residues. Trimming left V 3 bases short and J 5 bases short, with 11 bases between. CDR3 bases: TGTGCCAGCAGTTTTCAGGGTCTAAACAATGAGCAGTTCTTC. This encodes CASSFQGLNNEQFF.

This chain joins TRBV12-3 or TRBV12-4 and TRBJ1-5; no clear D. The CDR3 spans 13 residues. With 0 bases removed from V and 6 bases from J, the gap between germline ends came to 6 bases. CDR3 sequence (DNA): TGTGCCAGCAGTTTAGCCGGGCCTCAGCCCCAGCATTTT. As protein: CASSLAGPQPQHF.

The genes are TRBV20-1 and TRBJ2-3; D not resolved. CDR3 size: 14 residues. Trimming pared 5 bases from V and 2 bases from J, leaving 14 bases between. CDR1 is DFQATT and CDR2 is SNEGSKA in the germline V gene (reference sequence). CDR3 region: CSAPGRYSTDTQYF. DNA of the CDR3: TGCAGTGCTCCTGGGCGATACTCCACAGATACGCAGTATTTT.

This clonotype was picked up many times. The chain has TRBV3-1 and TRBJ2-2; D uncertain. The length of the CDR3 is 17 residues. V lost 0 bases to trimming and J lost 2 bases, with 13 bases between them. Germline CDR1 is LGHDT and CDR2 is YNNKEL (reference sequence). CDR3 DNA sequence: TGTGCCAGCAGCCAAGATCTGTGGCAGAGAAACACCGGGGAGCTGTTTTTT. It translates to CASSQDLWQRNTGELFF.

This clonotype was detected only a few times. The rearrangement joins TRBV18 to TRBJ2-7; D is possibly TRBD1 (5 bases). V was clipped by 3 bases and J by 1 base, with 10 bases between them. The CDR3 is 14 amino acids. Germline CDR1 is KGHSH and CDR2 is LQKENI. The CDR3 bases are TGTGCCAGCTCACCGCGACAGAGATCCTACGAGCAGTACTTC. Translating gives CASSPRQRSYEQYF.

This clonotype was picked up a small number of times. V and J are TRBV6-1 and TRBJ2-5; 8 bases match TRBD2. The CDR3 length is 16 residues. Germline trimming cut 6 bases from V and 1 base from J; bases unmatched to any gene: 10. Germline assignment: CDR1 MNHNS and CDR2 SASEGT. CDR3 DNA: TGTGCCAGCAGGATATACCCAACTAGCGGCCAAGAGACCCAGTACTTC. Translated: CASRIYPTSGQETQYF.

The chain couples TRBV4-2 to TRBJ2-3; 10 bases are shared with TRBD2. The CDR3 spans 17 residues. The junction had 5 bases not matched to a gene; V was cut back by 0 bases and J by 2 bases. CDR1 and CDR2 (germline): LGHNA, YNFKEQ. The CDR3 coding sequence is TGTGCCAGCAGCCAAGAAGTTCTAGCGGGGGTCACAGATACGCAGTATTTT. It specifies CASSQEVLAGVTDTQYF.

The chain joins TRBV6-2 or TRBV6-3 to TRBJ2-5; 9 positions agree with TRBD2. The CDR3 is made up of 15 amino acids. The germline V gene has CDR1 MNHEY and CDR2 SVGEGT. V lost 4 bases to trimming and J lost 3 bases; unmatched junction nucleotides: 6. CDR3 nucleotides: TGTGCCAGCAGTTTGCGCGGGGGGGCCAAAGAGACCCAGTACTTC. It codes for CASSLRGGAKETQYF.